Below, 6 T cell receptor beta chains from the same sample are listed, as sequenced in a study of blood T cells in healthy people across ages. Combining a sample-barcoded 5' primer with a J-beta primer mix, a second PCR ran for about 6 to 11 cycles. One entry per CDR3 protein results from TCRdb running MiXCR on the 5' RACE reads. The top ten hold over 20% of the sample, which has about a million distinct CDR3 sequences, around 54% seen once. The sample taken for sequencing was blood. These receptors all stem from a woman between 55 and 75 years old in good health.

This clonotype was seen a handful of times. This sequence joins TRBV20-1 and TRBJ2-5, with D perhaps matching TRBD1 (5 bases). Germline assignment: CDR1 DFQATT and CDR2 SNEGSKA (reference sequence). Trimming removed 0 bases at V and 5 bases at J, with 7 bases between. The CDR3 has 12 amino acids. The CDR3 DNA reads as TGCAGTGCTAGAGATCAGGGCGAGACCCAGTACTTC. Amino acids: CSARDQGETQYF.

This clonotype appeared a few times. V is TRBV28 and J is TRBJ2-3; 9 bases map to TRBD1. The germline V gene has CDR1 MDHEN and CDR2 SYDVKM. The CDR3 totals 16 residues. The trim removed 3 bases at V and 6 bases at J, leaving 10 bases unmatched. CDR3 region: CASSFFGQGTRDTQYF. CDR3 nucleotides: TGTGCCAGCAGTTTTTTCGGACAGGGGACACGGGATACGCAGTATTTT.

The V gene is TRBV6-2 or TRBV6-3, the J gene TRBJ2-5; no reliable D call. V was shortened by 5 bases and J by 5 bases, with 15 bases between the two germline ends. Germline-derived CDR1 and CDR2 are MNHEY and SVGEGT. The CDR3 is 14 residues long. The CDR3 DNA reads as TGTGCCAGCAGTCCGGCGTTACGTCGGGAGACCCAGTACTTC. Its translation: CASSPALRRETQYF.

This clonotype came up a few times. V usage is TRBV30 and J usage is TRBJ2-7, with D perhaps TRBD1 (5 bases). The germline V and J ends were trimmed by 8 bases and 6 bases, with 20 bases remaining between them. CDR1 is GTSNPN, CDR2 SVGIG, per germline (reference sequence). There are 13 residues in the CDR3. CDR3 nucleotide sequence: TGTGCCGGCTCCAGGGATGGGGATATCGAGCAGTACTTC. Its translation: CAGSRDGDIEQYF.

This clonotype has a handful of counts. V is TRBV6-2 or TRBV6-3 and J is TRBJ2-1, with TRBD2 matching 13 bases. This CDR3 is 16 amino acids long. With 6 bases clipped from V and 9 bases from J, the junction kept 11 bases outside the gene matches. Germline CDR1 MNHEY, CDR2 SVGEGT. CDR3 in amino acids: CASRSLAGGSLGEQFF. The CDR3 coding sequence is TGTGCCAGCAGATCACTAGCGGGAGGGAGTTTGGGTGAGCAGTTCTTC.

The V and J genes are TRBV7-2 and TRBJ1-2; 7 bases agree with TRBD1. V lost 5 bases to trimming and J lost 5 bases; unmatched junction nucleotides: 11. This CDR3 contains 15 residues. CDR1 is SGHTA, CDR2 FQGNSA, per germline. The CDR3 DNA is TGTGCCAGCAGCCCCAGGGGGGGGGTAACGTATGGCTACACCTTC. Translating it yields CASSPRGGVTYGYTF.